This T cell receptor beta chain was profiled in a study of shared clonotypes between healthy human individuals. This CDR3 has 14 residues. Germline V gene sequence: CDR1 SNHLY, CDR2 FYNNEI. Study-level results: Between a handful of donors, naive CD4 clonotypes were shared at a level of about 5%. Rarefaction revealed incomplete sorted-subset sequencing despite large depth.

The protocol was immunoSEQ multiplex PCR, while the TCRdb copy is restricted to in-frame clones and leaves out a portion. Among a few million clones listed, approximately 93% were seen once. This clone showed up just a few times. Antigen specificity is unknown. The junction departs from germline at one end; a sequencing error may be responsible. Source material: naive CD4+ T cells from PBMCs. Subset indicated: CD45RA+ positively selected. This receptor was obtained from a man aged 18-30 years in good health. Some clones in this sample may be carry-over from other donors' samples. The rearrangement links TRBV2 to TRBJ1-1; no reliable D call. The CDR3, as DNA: TGTGCCTGCAGAGGCAGTTCGGCCAGCACTGAAGCTTTCTTT. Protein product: CACRGSSASTEAFF.